This T cell receptor beta chain was sequenced in a study of beta chain features in type 1 diabetes. Study at large: Sorted cells numbering around 100,000,000 were examined across all samples. Findings and limits, study-wide: The naive, central memory and Treg TCRB repertoires of patients appeared to be more similar to one another than those of healthy donors. Shorter TCRB CDR3s, moderately but significantly so, were found in Type 1 diabetes patients in all four CD4+ subsets.

The study reverse transcribed the entire isolated RNA, so it sequenced expressed TCRB transcripts. The repertoire was sequenced with immunoSEQ multiplex PCR; TCRdb's copy has only in-frame clones and lacks some. The profile shows roughly 220,000 clones, around 16% of them singletons. Sorting based on CD45RO/CCR7/CD25/CD127/CD95/CD27 separated CD4+ naive, central memory, regulatory and stem cell-like memory cells. CDR3 size: 15 residues. The V segment lost 7 bases and the J segment 1 base; nucleotides outside the gene matches: 11. Germline-derived CDR1 and CDR2 are SQVTM and ANQGSEA. There are a few counts of this clone. Antigen specificity is unknown.

The receptor's source is a young man with type 1 diabetes. Sequences were obtained from naive CD4+ T cells from blood. The chain uses TRBV29-1 and TRBJ1-1; TRBD1 agrees at 8 bases. The CDR3 region is CSAPGIGQGNTEAFF. CDR3 nucleotide sequence: TGCAGCGCCCCGGGGATAGGACAGGGGAACACTGAAGCTTTCTTT.